The 14 T cell receptor beta chains below come from one sample, sequenced in a study of response to subunit inactivated influenza vaccine. TCRdb analysed the RT-PCR reads with MiXCR anew, one entry per CDR3 protein. This sample has about 520,000 distinct CDR3 sequences; approximately 7.3% occur once, and the top ten carry approximately 14%. The sample consisted of PBMCs from blood, taken roughly 24 months after vaccination. These receptors came from a man aged 50-75 years who received an inactivated influenza vaccine.

This clonotype has only a few counts. The V gene is TRBV20-1, the J gene TRBJ1-2, with D perhaps matching TRBD1 (6 bases). Deletions cut 7 bases from V and 0 bases from J, with 21 bases between. The germline gives CDR1 DFQATT, CDR2 SNEGSKA (reference sequence). The CDR3 contains 16 residues. The CDR3 nucleotides read TGCAGTGACCTTCCCCGGGGGCAGGGAGCTAACTATGGCTACACCTTC. Translation gives CSDLPRGQGANYGYTF.

The sample holds a few counts of this clonotype. This chain joins TRBV28 and TRBJ1-5; tentatively, D is TRBD1 (5 bases). This CDR3 comprises 14 residues. Germline V CDR1 and CDR2: MDHEN, SYDVKM. V lost 2 bases, J lost 5 bases, and 10 bases lay in between. CDR3 sequence reads: CASSLRGPDQPQHF. DNA for the CDR3: TGTGCCAGCAGTTTAAGGGGCCCTGATCAGCCCCAGCATTTT.

This clonotype occurred a few times. The CDR3 DNA reads as TGTGCCAGCAGCTCCTTACGTGAGCAGTTCTTC. The encoded protein is CASSSLREQFF. The V and J genes are TRBV7-2 and TRBJ2-1; no firm D call. Trimming took 4 bases from V and 9 from J, leaving 7 bases between them. Germline lookup yields CDR1 SGHTA and CDR2 FQGNSA. The CDR3 has 11 residues. The entire variable domain, with the rest obtained from reference TRBV7-2 and TRBJ2-1, is as follows: GAGVSQSPSNKVTEKGKDVELRCDPISGHTALYWYRQSLGQGLEFLIYFQGNSAPDKSGLPSDRFSAERTGGSVSTLTIQRTQQEDSAVYLCASSSLREQFFGPGTRLTVL.

This clonotype has at least ten counts. The V and J genes are TRBV24-1 and TRBJ1-2; D is unresolved. Germline V gene data show CDR1 as KGHDR and CDR2 as SFDVKD. The CDR3 consists of 14 residues. Trimming stripped 1 base from V and 1 base from J, with 6 bases between. In nucleotides, the CDR3 is TGTGCCACCAGTGATTTTGAGCATAACTATGGCTACACCTTC. Residues: CATSDFEHNYGYTF.

Concerning this clonotype: One junction end disagrees with the germline gene, perhaps due to a read error. The V gene is TRBV12-3 or TRBV12-4, the J gene TRBJ1-5; D is possibly TRBD1 (6 bases). This CDR3 comprises 15 residues. CDR3 in amino acids: CAGSFNRGVSQPQHF. The CDR3 DNA reads TGTGCCGGCAGTTTTAATAGGGGGGTGAGCCAGCCCCAGCATTTT.

At least ten counts were recorded for this clonotype. The genes are TRBV20-1 and TRBJ2-1, with 7 bases fitting TRBD2. Germline CDR1 DFQATT, CDR2 SNEGSKA (reference sequence). V shed 0 bases, J shed 7 bases, and the junction held 6 bases outside the gene matches. The CDR3 consists of 14 residues. CDR3 residues: CSARDGGRLNEQFF. The CDR3 bases are TGCAGTGCTAGAGATGGCGGGAGATTAAATGAGCAGTTCTTC.

This clonotype was seen ten or more times. The V gene is TRBV5-1, the J gene TRBJ2-5, with TRBD2 identical over 11 bases. From germline, CDR1 is SGHRS and CDR2 YFSETQ. The CDR3 spans 14 residues. Trimming at V came to 2 bases and at J to 3 bases, leaving 0 bases not matched to a gene. CDR3 bases: TGCGCCAGCAGCTTACTAGCGGGAGAAGAGACCCAGTACTTC. This translates into CASSLLAGEETQYF.

This clonotype was counted many times. This chain joins TRBV6-5 and TRBJ2-1; maybe TRBD1 (6 bases). The CDR3 is made up of 13 amino acids. CDR1 MNHEY and CDR2 SVGAGI come from the germline V gene. V gave up 0 bases and J gave up 15 bases, with 15 bases separating them. CDR3 nucleotide sequence: TGTGCCAGCAGTTACTCGAAGGGGGAGAAACGGTTCTTC. Amino acid sequence: CASSYSKGEKRFF.

At least ten counts were recorded for this clonotype. The CDR3 coding sequence is TGTGCCAGCAGTTACTTGAACACTGAAGCTTTCTTT. Encoded protein: CASSYLNTEAFF. The chain combines TRBV2 with TRBJ1-1; D gene ambiguous. The V gene's germline CDR1 is SNHLY and CDR2 FYNNEI. V shed 5 bases and J shed 0 bases, with 4 bases lying between them. This CDR3 is built from 12 residues.

This clonotype has a handful of counts. The chain joins TRBV10-3 to TRBJ1-2; 7 nucleotides align to TRBD1. The CDR3 is made up of 13 amino acids. V shed 2 bases, J shed 3 bases, and the junction held 0 bases outside the gene matches. Germline loops: CDR1 ENHRY, CDR2 SYGVKD. The CDR3 sequence: CAISEDRDYGYTF. In DNA form, the CDR3 reads TGTGCCATCAGTGAGGACAGGGACTATGGCTACACCTTC.

V is TRBV10-3 and J is TRBJ2-7, with no clear D. Germline V CDR1 and CDR2: ENHRY, SYGVKD. CDR3 length: 15 amino acids. The V end was cut by 4 bases, the J end by 2 bases, with 15 bases between. The CDR3 DNA reads as TGTGCCATCAGTGTCGGGCGCGTGGGTACCTACGAGCAGTACTTC. Its translation: CAISVGRVGTYEQYF.

This clonotype has a count of ten or more. The chain employs TRBV2 and TRBJ2-7, with D possibly matching TRBD2 (6 bases). The germline V gene has CDR1 SNHLY and CDR2 FYNNEI. CDR3 length: 13 residues. The germline V and J ends were trimmed by 7 bases and 1 base, with 11 bases remaining between them. The CDR3 region has the DNA TGTGCCAGCACTCGGGAGCAGTCCTACGAGCAGTACTTC. Translated: CASTREQSYEQYF. Full variable domain (missing parts from reference TRBV2 and TRBJ2-7): EPEVTQTPSHQVTQMGQEVILRCVPISNHLYFYWYRQILGQKVEFLVSFYNNEISEKSEIFDDQFSVERPDGSNFTLKIRSTKLEDSAMYFCASTREQSYEQYFGPGTRLTVT.

This chain connects TRBV10-3 to TRBJ2-7; possible D gene TRBD1, 6 bases. The V end was cut by 4 bases, the J end by 7 bases, with 20 bases between. In germline, CDR1 is ENHRY, CDR2 SYGVKD. This CDR3 has 15 residues. The DNA of the CDR3 is TGTGCCATCAGTGGGGAGACAGGTGTTTTAATGGAGCAGTACTTC. Translation gives CAISGETGVLMEQYF.

The chain carries TRBV14 and TRBJ2-7; D is perhaps TRBD1 or TRBD2 (7 bases each). The CDR3 extends over 15 amino acids. With 4 bases removed from V and 2 bases from J, the gap between germline ends came to 15 bases. Germline CDR1 reads SGHDN; CDR2 reads FVKESK. The CDR3: CASSRTRGGTYEQYF. DNA for the CDR3: TGTGCCAGCAGCCGAACCAGGGGGGGAACCTACGAGCAGTACTTC.